This entry lists 15 T cell receptor beta chains sequenced from one sample in a study of blood T cells in healthy people across ages. Primed by a sample-barcoded 5' primer and a J-beta primer mix, a second PCR proceeded for about 6 to 12 cycles. One entry per CDR3 protein results from TCRdb running MiXCR on the 5' RACE reads. In the table there are approximately 2,000,000 distinct CDR3 sequences, roughly two fifths of which are singletons. Sequenced: blood. The receptors were sampled from a human donor in good health.

This clonotype turned up a few times. The CDR3 loop reads CATSDLTLGLGHNEQFF. The CDR3 DNA follows: TGTGCCACCAGTGATTTAACCCTGGGCTTGGGACACAATGAGCAGTTCTTC. This chain connects TRBV24-1 to TRBJ2-1; either TRBD1 or TRBD2 may fit D (5 bases each). Germline CDR1 KGHDR, CDR2 SFDVKD. The CDR3 covers 17 residues. Trimming removed 1 base at V and 5 bases at J, with 17 bases between.

The rearrangement uses TRBV4-2 and TRBJ1-2; 9 bases fit TRBD1. CDR3 length: 13 residues. The ends lost 6 bases at V and 8 bases at J; junction bases unmatched: 7. Germline V gene sequence: CDR1 LGHNA, CDR2 YNFKEQ. The CDR3 DNA follows: TGTGCCAGCAGACCCACAGGGGGCGGCGGCTACACCTTC. Protein: CASRPTGGGGYTF.

In regard to this clonotype: The missing conserved phenylalanine or tryptophan at the end of this CDR3 makes a read error likely. CDR3 region: CASSLLSSAGYTL. The CDR3 nucleotides read TGTGCCAGCAGCTTATTGAGCAGTGCTGGCTACACCCTC. The chain is built from TRBV7-9 and TRBJ1-2, with D unresolved. This CDR3 comprises 13 residues. V gave up 2 bases and J gave up 7 bases, with 11 bases separating them. Germline CDR1 is SEHNR and CDR2 is FQNEAQ (reference sequence).

This clonotype was seen many times. The J gene is TRBJ2-1, the V gene TRBV7-9, with D unclear. The CDR3 has 12 residues. Germline CDR1 and CDR2: SEHNR and FQNEAQ (reference sequence). The ends were cut back, 6 bases at V and 7 bases at J, with 10 bases in the middle. The CDR3 sequence is CASSLLANEQFF. Written as DNA, the CDR3 is TGTGCCAGCAGTCTATTAGCAAATGAGCAGTTCTTC.

This clonotype was seen more than once but under ten times. V gene TRBV20-1 combines with J gene TRBJ2-1; D remains unclear. CDR1 and CDR2 (germline): DFQATT, SNEGSKA (reference sequence). V lost 0 bases and J lost 2, with 20 bases in between. The CDR3 is 18 amino acids. CDR3 sequence: CSARDSAARDRTYNEQFF. CDR3 in DNA: TGCAGTGCTAGAGATTCGGCAGCTAGGGATCGGACCTACAATGAGCAGTTCTTC.

This clonotype was seen a handful of times. The J gene is TRBJ2-1, the V gene TRBV7-2; D is undetermined. The CDR3 has 17 residues. V was trimmed by 1 base and J by 4 bases, leaving 17 bases between them. The germline gives CDR1 SGHTA, CDR2 FQGNSA. The CDR3 sequence is CASSLVVRLTMYNEQFF. The CDR3 DNA reads as TGTGCCAGCAGCTTAGTGGTTAGACTTACTATGTACAATGAGCAGTTCTTC.

J is TRBJ2-3 and V is TRBV12-3 or TRBV12-4; no firm D call. Trimming took 7 bases from V and 6 from J, leaving 17 bases between them. The CDR3 has 14 residues. DNA for the CDR3: TGTGCCAGCATAGGCGTTGGGATAGCTGATACGCAGTATTTT. It encodes CASIGVGIADTQYF.

The rearrangement uses TRBV6-5 and TRBJ2-7, with no clear D. The CDR3 spans 16 residues. CDR1 MNHEY and CDR2 SVGAGI come from the germline V gene. V dropped 0 bases and J dropped 0 bases, with 12 bases sitting between them. DNA for the CDR3: TGTGCCAGCAGTTACTCGGGTGGCGCCATCTCCTACGAGCAGTACTTC. Translation: CASSYSGGAISYEQYF.

This chain links TRBV7-9 with TRBJ1-2; possibly TRBD1 for D (5 bases). This CDR3 has 15 amino acids. Looked up from germline, CDR1 is SEHNR and CDR2 is FQNEAQ (reference sequence). V was clipped by 5 bases and J by 0 bases, with 13 bases between them. CDR3 protein: CASSPRQNSNYGYTF. As DNA, the CDR3 is TGTGCCAGCAGCCCAAGACAGAATTCTAACTATGGCTACACCTTC.

V and J are TRBV28 and TRBJ1-1; 9 bases match TRBD1. CDR3 length equals 12 residues. Losses at the gene ends were 5 bases for V and 7 bases for J; bases not matched to a gene: 2. The germline V gene has CDR1 MDHEN and CDR2 SYDVKM. CDR3 nucleotides: TGTGCCAGCAGTGGGACAGGGTATGAAGCTTTCTTT. Translated, it gives CASSGTGYEAFF.

This clonotype was observed a few times. V is TRBV6-1 and J is TRBJ2-3; 10 bases agree with TRBD2. The CDR3 is made up of 14 amino acids. The ends lost 7 bases at V and 2 bases at J; junction bases unmatched: 3. Germline V gives CDR1 MNHNS, CDR2 SASEGT. CDR3 residues: CASKGLASTDTQYF. The CDR3 DNA sequence: TGTGCCAGCAAGGGACTAGCGTCCACAGATACGCAGTATTTT.

The chain is built from TRBV4-2 and TRBJ2-1; 8 bases fit TRBD2. Germline V gene data show CDR1 as LGHNA and CDR2 as YNFKEQ. Germline trimming cut 4 bases from V and 2 bases from J; bases unmatched to any gene: 4. The CDR3 runs 15 residues. The CDR3 loop reads CASSPLRGAYNEQFF. The DNA of the CDR3 is TGTGCCAGCAGCCCCCTGCGGGGGGCCTACAATGAGCAGTTCTTC.

This clonotype was recorded only once. Compared with germline, one end of the junction differs, possibly owing to a read error. The chain recombines TRBV9 with TRBJ1-2, with D perhaps matching TRBD1 (6 bases). CDR3 size: 17 residues. Germline CDR1 SGDLS, CDR2 YYNGEE. DNA of the CDR3: TGTGCCGGCAGCGAGGCGGGGGCAGGGCTTCTAAACTATGGCTACACCTTC. The encoded protein is CAGSEAGAGLLNYGYTF.

V gene TRBV12-3 or TRBV12-4 combines with J gene TRBJ1-2; TRBD1 might be the D (5 bases). This CDR3 has 14 amino acids. The germline V and J ends were trimmed by 6 bases and 0 bases, with 11 bases remaining between them. CDR3 DNA sequence: TGTGCCAGCAGCGCCGGGACCTCTAACTATGGCTACACCTTC. Its translation: CASSAGTSNYGYTF.

This clonotype has more than one count but fewer than ten. The chain employs TRBV20-1 and TRBJ2-5, with TRBD1 as a possible D gene (6 bases). Germline-derived CDR1 and CDR2 are DFQATT and SNEGSKA (reference sequence). The CDR3 is 13 residues long. V dropped 4 bases and J dropped 2 bases, with 11 bases sitting between them. The CDR3 nucleotides are TGCAGTGCTACCCGGGACACACAAGAGACCCAGTACTTC. This codes for CSATRDTQETQYF.